A selection of T cell receptor beta chains follows, all from one sample in a study of blood T cells in healthy people across ages. MiXCR, run by TCRdb on the 5' RACE reads, gives a single entry per CDR3 protein. The repertoire holds about 640,000 distinct CDR3 sequences, with roughly 53% as singletons. The sample taken for sequencing was blood. These receptor sequences come from a man aged 55 to 69 in good health. Each CDR3 is given with its conserved first and last residue. Each record gives: V gene, D gene, CDR3 length, J gene, clone size, CDR3 protein, CDR3 DNA. The D gene is left open where the match is weak. Only part of the rows carry a size: once, few, many, or a class if the clone is expanded.

v_call: TRBV15; d_call: TRBD2; cdr3_length: 15; j_call: TRBJ2-3; clone_size: NA; cdr3_aa: CATSNLAGGTDTQYF; cdr3_nt: TGTGCCACCAGCAACTTGGCGGGGGGGACAGATACGCAGTATTTT
v_call: TRBV2; d_call: TRBD1; cdr3_length: 15; j_call: TRBJ2-1; clone_size: NA; cdr3_aa: CASSERQGRYNEQFF; cdr3_nt: TGTGCCAGCAGTGAGAGACAGGGACGTTACAATGAGCAGTTCTTC
v_call: TRBV4-2; d_call: TRBD1; cdr3_length: 16; j_call: TRBJ2-3; clone_size: few; cdr3_aa: CASSQDGQGGTDTQYF; cdr3_nt: TGTGCCAGCAGCCAAGATGGACAGGGCGGCACAGATACGCAGTATTTT
v_call: TRBV5-1; d_call: NA; cdr3_length: 12; j_call: TRBJ2-1; clone_size: many; cdr3_aa: CASSFSGNEQFF; cdr3_nt: TGTGCCAGCAGTTTCTCGGGCAATGAGCAGTTCTTC
v_call: TRBV12-3/TRBV12-4; d_call: NA; cdr3_length: 13; j_call: TRBJ1-2; clone_size: NA; cdr3_aa: CASRPMTGYGYTF; cdr3_nt: TGTGCCAGCAGACCCATGACGGGCTATGGCTACACCTTC
v_call: TRBV6-2/TRBV6-3; d_call: NA; cdr3_length: 16; j_call: TRBJ2-3; clone_size: few; cdr3_aa: CASSYGRTPPPDTQYF; cdr3_nt: TGTGCCAGCAGTTATGGCCGGACTCCCCCCCCAGATACGCAGTATTTT
v_call: TRBV5-1; d_call: NA; cdr3_length: 15; j_call: TRBJ1-1; clone_size: NA; cdr3_aa: CASSRAGAGSTEAFF; cdr3_nt: TGCGCCAGCAGCCGGGCGGGGGCGGGGAGCACTGAAGCTTTCTTT
v_call: TRBV5-5; d_call: NA; cdr3_length: 16; j_call: TRBJ2-2; clone_size: NA; cdr3_aa: CVSSPPEGFNTGELFF; cdr3_nt: TGTGTCAGCAGCCCCCCGGAGGGCTTTAACACCGGGGAGCTGTTTTTT
v_call: TRBV9; d_call: NA; cdr3_length: 15; j_call: TRBJ2-7; clone_size: NA; cdr3_aa: CASSVAPRGNNEQYF; cdr3_nt: TGTGCCAGCAGCGTAGCCCCCCGGGGGAACAATGAGCAGTACTTC
v_call: TRBV9; d_call: NA; cdr3_length: 15; j_call: TRBJ2-3; clone_size: few; cdr3_aa: CASSVAGFSTDTQYF; cdr3_nt: TGTGCCAGCAGCGTAGCTGGCTTCAGCACAGATACGCAGTATTTT
v_call: TRBV9; d_call: TRBD1; cdr3_length: 17; j_call: TRBJ1-6; clone_size: NA; cdr3_aa: CASSVFPGGTHNSPLHF; cdr3_nt: TGTGCCAGCAGCGTATTCCCAGGGGGGACTCATAATTCACCCCTCCACTTT
v_call: TRBV12-3/TRBV12-4; d_call: TRBD2; cdr3_length: 14; j_call: TRBJ2-7; clone_size: NA; cdr3_aa: CASSSRDYSYEQYF; cdr3_nt: TGTGCCAGCAGTTCACGGGACTATAGTTACGAGCAGTACTTC
v_call: TRBV6-1; d_call: NA; cdr3_length: 15; j_call: TRBJ1-2; clone_size: NA; cdr3_aa: CASSEFSRGGYGYTF; cdr3_nt: TGTGCCAGCAGTGAATTTAGCAGGGGTGGCTATGGCTACACCTTC
v_call: TRBV29-1; d_call: NA; cdr3_length: 11; j_call: TRBJ2-7; clone_size: NA; cdr3_aa: CSVDNRVEQYF; cdr3_nt: TGCAGCGTTGATAACAGGGTCGAGCAGTACTTC
v_call: TRBV20-1; d_call: NA; cdr3_length: 14; j_call: TRBJ2-7; clone_size: few; cdr3_aa: CSARGRPDLGEQYF; cdr3_nt: TGCAGTGCTAGAGGGAGGCCCGATTTGGGGGAGCAGTACTTC
v_call: TRBV5-1; d_call: NA; cdr3_length: 14; j_call: TRBJ2-7; clone_size: NA; cdr3_aa: CASSLDLVQVEQYF; cdr3_nt: TGCGCCAGCAGCTTGGATCTGGTACAGGTAGAGCAGTACTTC
v_call: TRBV10-3; d_call: NA; cdr3_length: 12; j_call: TRBJ2-1; clone_size: NA; cdr3_aa: CATLTLGNEQFF; cdr3_nt: TGTGCCACCCTAACTCTGGGCAATGAGCAGTTCTTC
v_call: TRBV28; d_call: NA; cdr3_length: 15; j_call: TRBJ2-7; clone_size: few; cdr3_aa: CASSRASNRAYEQYF; cdr3_nt: TGTGCCAGCAGCCGGGCCTCTAACAGGGCTTACGAGCAGTACTTC
v_call: TRBV28; d_call: TRBD2; cdr3_length: 16; j_call: TRBJ2-3; clone_size: NA; cdr3_aa: CASSQGLAGGTDTQYF; cdr3_nt: TGTGCCAGCAGTCAGGGACTAGCGGGTGGCACAGATACGCAGTATTTT
v_call: TRBV18; d_call: TRBD2; cdr3_length: 15; j_call: TRBJ2-3; clone_size: NA; cdr3_aa: CASSRAGLAADTQYF; cdr3_nt: TGTGCCAGCTCACGCGCGGGACTAGCGGCAGATACGCAGTATTTT
v_call: TRBV25-1; d_call: TRBD2; cdr3_length: 16; j_call: TRBJ2-5; clone_size: once; cdr3_aa: CASSEWGGEPGETQYF; cdr3_nt: TGTGCCAGCAGTGAATGGGGAGGGGAGCCAGGGGAGACCCAGTACTTC
v_call: TRBV29-1; d_call: TRBD1; cdr3_length: 15; j_call: TRBJ2-3; clone_size: NA; cdr3_aa: CSVEGIGGGTDTQYF; cdr3_nt: TGCAGCGTTGAAGGTATAGGGGGCGGCACAGATACGCAGTATTTT
v_call: TRBV6-6; d_call: NA; cdr3_length: 14; j_call: TRBJ2-4; clone_size: NA; cdr3_aa: CASSYTGRENIQYF; cdr3_nt: TGTGCCAGCAGTTACACAGGGAGGGAAAACATTCAGTACTTC
v_call: TRBV20-1; d_call: NA; cdr3_length: 14; j_call: TRBJ2-3; clone_size: NA; cdr3_aa: CSASTRGLGGTQYF; cdr3_nt: TGCAGTGCTAGTACGCGCGGGCTGGGGGGTACGCAGTATTTT
v_call: TRBV20-1; d_call: TRBD2; cdr3_length: 13; j_call: TRBJ2-5; clone_size: NA; cdr3_aa: CSAVGLPQETQYF; cdr3_nt: TGCAGTGCCGTGGGACTACCTCAAGAGACCCAGTACTTC
v_call: TRBV5-1; d_call: NA; cdr3_length: 14; j_call: TRBJ1-1; clone_size: NA; cdr3_aa: CASSVGVGPTEAFF; cdr3_nt: TGCGCCAGCAGCGTTGGAGTGGGACCGACTGAAGCTTTCTTT
v_call: TRBV7-9; d_call: NA; cdr3_length: 17; j_call: TRBJ2-6; clone_size: few; cdr3_aa: CASTPSSAPSGANVLTF; cdr3_nt: TGTGCCAGCACCCCCTCCTCGGCCCCCTCTGGGGCCAACGTCCTGACTTTC
v_call: TRBV20-1; d_call: NA; cdr3_length: 14; j_call: TRBJ2-7; clone_size: NA; cdr3_aa: CSARAVGTIQSPYF; cdr3_nt: TGCAGTGCTAGAGCGGTGGGGACCATTCAATCCCCGTACTTC
v_call: TRBV18; d_call: NA; cdr3_length: 14; j_call: TRBJ2-3; clone_size: few; cdr3_aa: CASSPWTDPDTQYF; cdr3_nt: TGTGCCAGCTCACCTTGGACAGACCCAGATACGCAGTATTTT
v_call: TRBV3-1; d_call: NA; cdr3_length: 15; j_call: TRBJ2-4; clone_size: NA; cdr3_aa: CASSPEPMAREVQYF; cdr3_nt: TGTGCCAGCAGCCCCGAACCAATGGCCCGAGAGGTTCAGTACTTC
v_call: TRBV11-2; d_call: NA; cdr3_length: 13; j_call: TRBJ2-7; clone_size: NA; cdr3_aa: CASSTTSYNEQYF; cdr3_nt: TGTGCCAGCAGCACGACCTCCTACAATGAGCAGTACTTC
v_call: TRBV24-1; d_call: NA; cdr3_length: 14; j_call: TRBJ2-3; clone_size: NA; cdr3_aa: CATSDFTSADTQYF; cdr3_nt: TGTGCCACCAGTGATTTTACTAGTGCAGATACGCAGTATTTT
v_call: TRBV4-2; d_call: TRBD2; cdr3_length: 17; j_call: TRBJ2-1; clone_size: NA; cdr3_aa: CASSQDYGGAVENEQFF; cdr3_nt: TGTGCCAGCAGCCAAGATTACGGGGGGGCAGTGGAAAATGAGCAGTTCTTC
v_call: TRBV25-1; d_call: NA; cdr3_length: 15; j_call: TRBJ2-3; clone_size: few; cdr3_aa: CASSSAYSSTDTQYF; cdr3_nt: TGTGCCAGCAGTTCTGCATACTCTAGCACAGATACGCAGTATTTT
v_call: TRBV6-1; d_call: TRBD2; cdr3_length: 16; j_call: TRBJ2-1; clone_size: NA; cdr3_aa: CASSASGTSGVNEQFF; cdr3_nt: TGTGCCAGCAGTGCATCCGGGACTAGCGGGGTCAATGAGCAGTTCTTC
v_call: TRBV29-1; d_call: NA; cdr3_length: 12; j_call: TRBJ2-5; clone_size: NA; cdr3_aa: CSVELWGETQYF; cdr3_nt: TGCAGCGTTGAATTGTGGGGGGAGACCCAGTACTTC
v_call: TRBV12-3/TRBV12-4; d_call: TRBD2; cdr3_length: 17; j_call: TRBJ2-3; clone_size: NA; cdr3_aa: CASSLGSPVAGEVTQYF; cdr3_nt: TGTGCCAGCAGTTTGGGGAGCCCGGTAGCGGGGGAGGTGACGCAGTATTTT
v_call: TRBV10-1; d_call: TRBD2; cdr3_length: 15; j_call: TRBJ2-1; clone_size: NA; cdr3_aa: CASSESRGGFHEQFF; cdr3_nt: TGCGCCAGCAGTGAGTCCCGGGGGGGCTTCCATGAGCAGTTCTTC
v_call: TRBV10-3; d_call: TRBD2; cdr3_length: 18; j_call: TRBJ2-5; clone_size: few; cdr3_aa: CAISPRLSASGPQETQYF; cdr3_nt: TGTGCCATCAGTCCCCGGCTGAGTGCTAGCGGTCCCCAAGAGACCCAGTACTTC
v_call: TRBV19; d_call: TRBD1; cdr3_length: 14; j_call: TRBJ2-5; clone_size: NA; cdr3_aa: CASSSGTVGETQYF; cdr3_nt: TGTGCCAGTAGTTCGGGGACAGTTGGAGAGACCCAGTACTTC
v_call: TRBV27; d_call: NA; cdr3_length: 17; j_call: TRBJ1-6; clone_size: NA; cdr3_aa: CASSLPQGTGDNSPLHF; cdr3_nt: TGTGCCAGCAGTTTACCCCAGGGGACGGGGGATAATTCACCCCTCCACTTT
v_call: TRBV3-1; d_call: TRBD2; cdr3_length: 16; j_call: TRBJ2-7; clone_size: NA; cdr3_aa: CASSPPGTSGVYEQYF; cdr3_nt: TGTGCCAGCAGCCCCCCAGGGACTAGCGGGGTCTACGAGCAGTACTTC